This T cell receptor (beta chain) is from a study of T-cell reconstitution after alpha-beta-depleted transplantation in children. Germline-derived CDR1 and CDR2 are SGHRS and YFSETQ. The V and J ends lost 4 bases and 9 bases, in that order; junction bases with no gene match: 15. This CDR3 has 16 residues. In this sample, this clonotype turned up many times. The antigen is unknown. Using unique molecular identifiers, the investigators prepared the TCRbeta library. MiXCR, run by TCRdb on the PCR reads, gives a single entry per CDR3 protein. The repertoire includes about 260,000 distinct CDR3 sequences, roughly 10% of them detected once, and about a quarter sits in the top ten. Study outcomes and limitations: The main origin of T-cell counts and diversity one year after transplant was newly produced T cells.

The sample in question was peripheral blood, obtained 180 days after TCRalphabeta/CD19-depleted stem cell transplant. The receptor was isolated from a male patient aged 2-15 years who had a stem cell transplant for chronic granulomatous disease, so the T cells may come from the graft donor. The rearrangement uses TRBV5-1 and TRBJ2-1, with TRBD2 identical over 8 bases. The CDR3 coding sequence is TGCGCCAGCAGCAAAGGACAACCCTGGGCGGGAGGTGAGCAGTTCTTC. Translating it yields CASSKGQPWAGGEQFF.